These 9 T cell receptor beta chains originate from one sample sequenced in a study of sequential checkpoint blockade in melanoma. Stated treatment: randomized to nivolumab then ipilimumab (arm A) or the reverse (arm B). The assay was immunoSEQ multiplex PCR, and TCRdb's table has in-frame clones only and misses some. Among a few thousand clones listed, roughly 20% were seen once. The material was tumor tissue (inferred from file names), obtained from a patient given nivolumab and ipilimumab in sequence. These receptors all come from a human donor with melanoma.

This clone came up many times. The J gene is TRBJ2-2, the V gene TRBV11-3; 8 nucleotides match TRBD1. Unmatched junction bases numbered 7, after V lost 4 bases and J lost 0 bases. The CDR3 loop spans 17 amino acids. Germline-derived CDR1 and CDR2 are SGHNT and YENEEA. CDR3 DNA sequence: TGTGCCAGCAGCTCCTCGTCAGGGGGCGCGAACACCGGGGAGCTGTTTTTT. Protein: CASSSSSGGANTGELFF.

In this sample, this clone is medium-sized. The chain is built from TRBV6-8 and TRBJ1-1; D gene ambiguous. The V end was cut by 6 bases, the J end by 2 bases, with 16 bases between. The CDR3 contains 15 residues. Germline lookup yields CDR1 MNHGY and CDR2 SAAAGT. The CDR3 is CASRISAGLNTEAFF. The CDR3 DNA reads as TGTGCCAGCAGAATCAGTGCTGGGCTCAACACTGAAGCTTTCTTT.

The CDR3 protein is CASMPSNLFYGYTF. CDR3 sequence (DNA): TGTGCCAGTATGCCGAGTAACTTATTCTATGGCTACACCTTC. The J gene is TRBJ1-2, the V gene TRBV19; D unclear. From germline, CDR1 is LNHDA and CDR2 SQIVND (reference sequence). V shed 7 bases and J shed 4 bases, with 16 bases lying between them. The CDR3 covers 14 residues.

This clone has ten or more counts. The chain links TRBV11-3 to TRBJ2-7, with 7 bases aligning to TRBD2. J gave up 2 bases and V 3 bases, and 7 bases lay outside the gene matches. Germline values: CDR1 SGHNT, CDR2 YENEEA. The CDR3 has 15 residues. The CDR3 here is CASSLVGGDPYEQYF. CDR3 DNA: TGTGCCAGCAGCTTGGTTGGGGGGGACCCCTACGAGCAGTACTTC.

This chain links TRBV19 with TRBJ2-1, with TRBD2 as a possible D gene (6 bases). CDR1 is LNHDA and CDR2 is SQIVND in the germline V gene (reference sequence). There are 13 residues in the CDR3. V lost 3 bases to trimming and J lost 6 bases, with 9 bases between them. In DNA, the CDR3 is TGTGCCAGTAGTATGACTAGATTCAATGAGCAGTTCTTC. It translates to CASSMTRFNEQFF.

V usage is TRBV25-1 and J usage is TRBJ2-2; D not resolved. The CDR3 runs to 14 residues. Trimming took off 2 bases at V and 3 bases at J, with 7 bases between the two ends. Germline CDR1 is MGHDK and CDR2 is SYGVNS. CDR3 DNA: TGTGCCAGCAGTGAAAAGACACACACCGGGGAGCTGTTTTTT. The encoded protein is CASSEKTHTGELFF. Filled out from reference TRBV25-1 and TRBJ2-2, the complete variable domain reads EADIYQTPRYLVIGTGKKITLECSQTMGHDKMYWYQQDPGMELHLIHYSYGVNSTEKGDLSSESTVSRIRTEHFPLTLESARPSHTSQYLCASSEKTHTGELFFGEGSRLTVL.

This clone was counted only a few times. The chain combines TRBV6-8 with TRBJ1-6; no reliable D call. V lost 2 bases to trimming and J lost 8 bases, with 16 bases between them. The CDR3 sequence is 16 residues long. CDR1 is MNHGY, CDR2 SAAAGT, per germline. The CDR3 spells CASSYLRKGMHSPLHF. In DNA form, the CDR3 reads TGTGCCAGCAGTTACCTGCGTAAGGGCATGCATTCACCCCTCCACTTT.

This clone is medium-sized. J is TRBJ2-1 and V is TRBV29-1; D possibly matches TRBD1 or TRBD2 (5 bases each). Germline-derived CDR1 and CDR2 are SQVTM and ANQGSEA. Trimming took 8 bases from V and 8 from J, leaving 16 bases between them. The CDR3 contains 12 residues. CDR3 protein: CSLRGGWDEQFF. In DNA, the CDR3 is TGCAGCTTGCGTGGGGGATGGGATGAGCAGTTCTTC.

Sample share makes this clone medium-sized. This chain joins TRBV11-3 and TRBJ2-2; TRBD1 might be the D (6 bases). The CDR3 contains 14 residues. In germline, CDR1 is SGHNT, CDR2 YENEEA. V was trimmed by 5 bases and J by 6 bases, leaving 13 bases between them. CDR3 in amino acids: CASSLGTLPGELFF. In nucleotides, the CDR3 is TGTGCCAGCAGCCTAGGGACACTTCCCGGGGAGCTGTTTTTT.